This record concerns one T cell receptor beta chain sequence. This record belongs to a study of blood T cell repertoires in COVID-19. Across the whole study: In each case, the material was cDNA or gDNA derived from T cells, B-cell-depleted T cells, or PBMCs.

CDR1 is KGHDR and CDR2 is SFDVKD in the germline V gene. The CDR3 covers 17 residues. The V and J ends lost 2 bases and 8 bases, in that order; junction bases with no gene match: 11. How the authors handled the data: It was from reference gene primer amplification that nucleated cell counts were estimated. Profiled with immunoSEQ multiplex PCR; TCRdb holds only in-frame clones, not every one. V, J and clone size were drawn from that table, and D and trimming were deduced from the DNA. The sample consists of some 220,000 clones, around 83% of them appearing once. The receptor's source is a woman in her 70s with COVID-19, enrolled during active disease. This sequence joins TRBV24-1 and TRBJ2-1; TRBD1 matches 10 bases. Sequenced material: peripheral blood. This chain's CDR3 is CATSDSSGTGAWDEQFF. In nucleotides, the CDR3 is TGTGCCACCAGTGATTCTTCCGGGACAGGGGCCTGGGATGAGCAGTTCTTC.